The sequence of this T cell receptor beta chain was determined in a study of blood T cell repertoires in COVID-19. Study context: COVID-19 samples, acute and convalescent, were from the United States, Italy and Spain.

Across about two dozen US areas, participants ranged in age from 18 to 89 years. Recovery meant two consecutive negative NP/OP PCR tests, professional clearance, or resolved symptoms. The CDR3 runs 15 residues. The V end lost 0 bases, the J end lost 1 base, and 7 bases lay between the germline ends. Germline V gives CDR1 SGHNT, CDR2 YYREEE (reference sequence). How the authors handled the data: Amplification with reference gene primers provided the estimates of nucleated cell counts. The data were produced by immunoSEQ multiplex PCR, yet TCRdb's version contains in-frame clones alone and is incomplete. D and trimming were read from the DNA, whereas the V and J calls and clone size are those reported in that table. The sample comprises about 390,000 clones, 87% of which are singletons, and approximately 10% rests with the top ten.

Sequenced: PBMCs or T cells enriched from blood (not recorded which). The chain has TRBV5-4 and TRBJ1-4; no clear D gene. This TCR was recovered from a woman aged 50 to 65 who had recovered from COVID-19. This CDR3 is CASSLAGKTNEKLFF. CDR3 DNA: TGTGCCAGCAGCTTGGCCGGGAAAACTAATGAAAAACTGTTTTTT.